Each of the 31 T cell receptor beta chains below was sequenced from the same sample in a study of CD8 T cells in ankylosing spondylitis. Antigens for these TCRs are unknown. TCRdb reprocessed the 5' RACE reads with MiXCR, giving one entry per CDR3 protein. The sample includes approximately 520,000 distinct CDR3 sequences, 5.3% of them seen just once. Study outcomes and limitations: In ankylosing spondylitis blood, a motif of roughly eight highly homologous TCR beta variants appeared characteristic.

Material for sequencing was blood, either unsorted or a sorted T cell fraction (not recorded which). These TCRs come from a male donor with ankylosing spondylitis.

CDR3 in DNA: TGTGCCAGCTTCGCGGGACACAGATATAGCAATCAGCCCCAGCATTTT. Protein sequence: CASFAGHRYSNQPQHF. This chain uses TRBV27 with TRBJ1-5; D might be TRBD1 (6 bases). The CDR3 is made up of 16 amino acids. CDR1 and CDR2 (germline): MNHEY, SMNVEV (reference sequence). The V end lost 8 bases, the J end lost 0 bases, and 17 bases lay between the germline ends.

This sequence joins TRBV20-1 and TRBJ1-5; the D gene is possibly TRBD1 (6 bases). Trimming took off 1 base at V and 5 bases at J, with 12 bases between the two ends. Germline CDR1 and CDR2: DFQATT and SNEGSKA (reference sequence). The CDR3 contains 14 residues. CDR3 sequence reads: CSARVGTSYQPQHF. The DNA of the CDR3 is TGCAGTGCTAGAGTAGGGACATCCTATCAGCCCCAGCATTTT.

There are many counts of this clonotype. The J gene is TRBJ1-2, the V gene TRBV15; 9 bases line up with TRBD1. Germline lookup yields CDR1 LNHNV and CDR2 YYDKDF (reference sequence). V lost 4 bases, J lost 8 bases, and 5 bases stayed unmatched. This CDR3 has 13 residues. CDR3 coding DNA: TGTGCCACCAGCACCCGGGACAGGGAGGGCTACACCTTC. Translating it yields CATSTRDREGYTF.

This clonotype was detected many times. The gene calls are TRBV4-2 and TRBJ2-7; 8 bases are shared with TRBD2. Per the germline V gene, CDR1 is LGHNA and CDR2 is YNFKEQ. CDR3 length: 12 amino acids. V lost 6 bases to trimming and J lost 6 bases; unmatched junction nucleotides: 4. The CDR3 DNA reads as TGTGCCAGCAGGCGGGGGGTATCCGAGCAGTACTTC. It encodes CASRRGVSEQYF.

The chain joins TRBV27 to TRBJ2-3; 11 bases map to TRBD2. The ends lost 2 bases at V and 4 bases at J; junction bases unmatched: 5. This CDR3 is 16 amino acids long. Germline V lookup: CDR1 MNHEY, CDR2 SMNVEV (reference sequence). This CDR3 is CASSLILAGGSDTQYF. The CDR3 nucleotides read TGTGCCAGCAGTTTAATCCTAGCGGGAGGATCAGATACGCAGTATTTT.

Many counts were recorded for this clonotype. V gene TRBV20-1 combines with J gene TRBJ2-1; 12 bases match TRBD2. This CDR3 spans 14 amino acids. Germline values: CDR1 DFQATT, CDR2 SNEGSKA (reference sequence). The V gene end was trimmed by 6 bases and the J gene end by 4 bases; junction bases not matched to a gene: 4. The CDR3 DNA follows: TGCAGTGCACCTAGCGGGAGGGGATACAATGAGCAGTTCTTC. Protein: CSAPSGRGYNEQFF.

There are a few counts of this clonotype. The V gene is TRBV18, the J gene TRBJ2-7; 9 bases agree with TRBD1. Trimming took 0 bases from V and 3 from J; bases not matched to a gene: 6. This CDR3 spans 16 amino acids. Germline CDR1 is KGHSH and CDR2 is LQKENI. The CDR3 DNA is TGTGCCAGCTCACCACCGGGGACAGGGATCTTCTACGAGCAGTACTTC. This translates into CASSPPGTGIFYEQYF.

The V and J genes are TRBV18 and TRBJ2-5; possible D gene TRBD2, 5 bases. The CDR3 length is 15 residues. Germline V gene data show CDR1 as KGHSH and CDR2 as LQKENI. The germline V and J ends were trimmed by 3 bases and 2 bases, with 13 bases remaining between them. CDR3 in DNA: TGTGCCAGCTCACCCAGGACTTTGAAGCAAGAGACCCAGTACTTC. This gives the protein CASSPRTLKQETQYF.

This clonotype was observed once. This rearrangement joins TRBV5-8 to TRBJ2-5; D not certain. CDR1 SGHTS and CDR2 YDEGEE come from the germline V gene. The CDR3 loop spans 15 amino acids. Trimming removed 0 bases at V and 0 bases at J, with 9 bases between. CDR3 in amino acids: CASSLEFTDQETQYF. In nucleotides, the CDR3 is TGTGCCAGCAGCTTGGAGTTTACGGACCAAGAGACCCAGTACTTC.

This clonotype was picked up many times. The CDR3 DNA reads TGTGCCACCAGCAGAGATTGGACAGGGAATAATTCACCCCTCCACTTT. Its protein product is CATSRDWTGNNSPLHF. The chain joins TRBV15 to TRBJ1-6; the match to TRBD1 covers 8 bases. Per germline, CDR1 LNHNV and CDR2 YYDKDF (reference sequence). With V trimmed by 0 bases and J by 5 bases, 3 bases remained unmatched. The CDR3 runs 16 residues.

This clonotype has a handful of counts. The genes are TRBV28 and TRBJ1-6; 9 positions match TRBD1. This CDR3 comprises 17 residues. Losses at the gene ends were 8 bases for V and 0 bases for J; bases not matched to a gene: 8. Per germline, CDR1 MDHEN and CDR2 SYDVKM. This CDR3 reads CASQGTGILSYNSPLHF. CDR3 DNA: TGTGCCAGCCAGGGGACAGGGATACTCTCCTATAATTCACCCCTCCACTTT.

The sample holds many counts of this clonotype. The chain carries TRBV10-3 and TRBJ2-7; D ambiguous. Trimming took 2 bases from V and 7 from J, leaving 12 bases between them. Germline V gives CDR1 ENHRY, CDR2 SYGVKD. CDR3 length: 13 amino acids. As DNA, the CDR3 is TGTGCCATCAGTGAGGGGTGGCCAAAAGAGCAGTACTTC. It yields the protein CAISEGWPKEQYF.

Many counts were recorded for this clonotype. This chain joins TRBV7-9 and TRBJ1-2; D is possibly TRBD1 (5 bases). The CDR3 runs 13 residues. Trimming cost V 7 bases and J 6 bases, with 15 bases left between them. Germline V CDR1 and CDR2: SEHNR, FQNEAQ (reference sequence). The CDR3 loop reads CASTLGGNNGYTF. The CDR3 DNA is TGTGCCAGCACCCTGGGGGGGAACAATGGCTACACCTTC.

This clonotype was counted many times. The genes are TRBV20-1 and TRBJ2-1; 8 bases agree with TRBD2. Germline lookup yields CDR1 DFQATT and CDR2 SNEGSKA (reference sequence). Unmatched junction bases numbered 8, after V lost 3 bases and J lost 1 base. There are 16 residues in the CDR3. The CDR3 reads CSASYPSGLSYNEQFF. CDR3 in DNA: TGCAGTGCTAGCTACCCTAGCGGGCTATCCTACAATGAGCAGTTCTTC.

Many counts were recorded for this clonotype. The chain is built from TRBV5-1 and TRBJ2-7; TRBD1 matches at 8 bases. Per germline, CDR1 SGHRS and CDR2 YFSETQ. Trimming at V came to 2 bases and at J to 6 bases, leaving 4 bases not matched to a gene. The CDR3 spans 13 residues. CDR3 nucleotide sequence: TGCGCCAGCAGCTTTGGACAGGGACGCGAGCAGTACTTC. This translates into CASSFGQGREQYF.

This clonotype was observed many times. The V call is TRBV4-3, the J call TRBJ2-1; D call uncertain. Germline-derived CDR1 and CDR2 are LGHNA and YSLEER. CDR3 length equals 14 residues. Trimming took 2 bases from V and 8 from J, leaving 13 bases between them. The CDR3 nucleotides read TGCGCCAGCAGCCAAAAGATTTTTGACGATGAGCAGTTCTTC. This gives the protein CASSQKIFDDEQFF.

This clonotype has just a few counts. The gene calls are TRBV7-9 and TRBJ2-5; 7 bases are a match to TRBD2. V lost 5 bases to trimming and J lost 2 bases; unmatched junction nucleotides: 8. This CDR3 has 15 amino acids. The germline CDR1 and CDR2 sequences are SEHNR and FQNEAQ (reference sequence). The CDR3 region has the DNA TGTGCCAGCAGCCCCTTTTCGGGGGGACAAGAGACCCAGTACTTC. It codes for CASSPFSGGQETQYF.

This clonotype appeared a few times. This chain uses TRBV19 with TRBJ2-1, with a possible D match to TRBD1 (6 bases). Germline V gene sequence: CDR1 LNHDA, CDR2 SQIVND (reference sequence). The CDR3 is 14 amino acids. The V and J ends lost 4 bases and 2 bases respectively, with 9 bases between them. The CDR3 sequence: CASSRQATYNEQFF. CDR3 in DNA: TGTGCCAGTAGTAGACAGGCGACCTACAATGAGCAGTTCTTC.

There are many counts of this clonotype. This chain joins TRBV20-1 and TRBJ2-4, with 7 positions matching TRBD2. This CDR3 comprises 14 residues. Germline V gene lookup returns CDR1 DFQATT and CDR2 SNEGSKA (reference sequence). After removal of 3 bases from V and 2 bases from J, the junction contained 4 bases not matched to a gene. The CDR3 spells CSASGEGSKNIQYF. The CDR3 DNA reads TGCAGTGCTAGCGGGGAGGGTTCCAAAAACATTCAGTACTTC.

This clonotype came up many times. The CDR3 region is CASSLASDEAFF. The CDR3 DNA reads as TGCGCCAGCAGCTTGGCCTCGGACGAAGCTTTCTTT. V and J are TRBV5-1 and TRBJ1-1; no firm D call. Germline V lookup: CDR1 SGHRS, CDR2 YFSETQ. The CDR3 totals 12 residues. Trimming removed 0 bases from V and 8 bases from J, with 8 bases in between.

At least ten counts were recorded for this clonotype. In DNA, the CDR3 is TGCAGTGCTAGCGCCGGGTCGGATAGCGTCCTGACTTTC. The encoded protein is CSASAGSDSVLTF. V usage is TRBV20-1 and J usage is TRBJ2-6; D uncertain. This CDR3 region has 13 residues. Trimming took 3 bases from V and 12 from J, leaving 15 bases between them. CDR1 and CDR2 (germline): DFQATT, SNEGSKA (reference sequence).

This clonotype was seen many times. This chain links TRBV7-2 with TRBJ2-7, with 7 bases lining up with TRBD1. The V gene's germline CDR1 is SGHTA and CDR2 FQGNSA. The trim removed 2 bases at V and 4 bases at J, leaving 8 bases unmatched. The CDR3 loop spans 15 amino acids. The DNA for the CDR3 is TGTGCCAGCAGCTTAAAAGGGGGCAACAGGTACGAGCAGTACTTC. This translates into CASSLKGGNRYEQYF.

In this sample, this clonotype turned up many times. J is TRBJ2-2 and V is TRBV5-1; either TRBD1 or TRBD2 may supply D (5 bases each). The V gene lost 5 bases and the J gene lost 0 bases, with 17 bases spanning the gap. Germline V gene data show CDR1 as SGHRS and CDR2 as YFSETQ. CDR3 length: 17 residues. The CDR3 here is CASRPGATTANTGELFF. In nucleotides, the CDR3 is TGCGCCAGCAGACCCGGGGCGACTACCGCGAACACCGGGGAGCTGTTTTTT.

CDR3 DNA sequence: TGTGCCAGCAGCCAAGCTGCGACCCGGGGGGGCTACACCTTC. Translation gives CASSQAATRGGYTF. The chain links TRBV4-2 to TRBJ1-2; a possible D gene is TRBD1 (5 bases). There are 14 residues in the CDR3. Trimming removed 1 base at V and 8 bases at J, with 14 bases between. Germline lookup yields CDR1 LGHNA and CDR2 YNFKEQ.

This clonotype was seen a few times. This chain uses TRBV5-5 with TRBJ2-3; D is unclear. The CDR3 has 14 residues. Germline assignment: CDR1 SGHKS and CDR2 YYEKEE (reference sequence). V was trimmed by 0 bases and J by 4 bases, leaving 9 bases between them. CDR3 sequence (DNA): TGTGCCAGCAGCTTGGAAGTGTTCGCAGATACGCAGTATTTT. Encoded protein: CASSLEVFADTQYF.

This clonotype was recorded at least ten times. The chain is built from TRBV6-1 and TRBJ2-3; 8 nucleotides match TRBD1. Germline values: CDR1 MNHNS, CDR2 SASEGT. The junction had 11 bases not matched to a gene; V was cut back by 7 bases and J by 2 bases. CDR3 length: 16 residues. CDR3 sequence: CASNPDRGYPTDTQYF. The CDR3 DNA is TGTGCCAGCAACCCCGACAGGGGTTACCCCACAGATACGCAGTATTTT.

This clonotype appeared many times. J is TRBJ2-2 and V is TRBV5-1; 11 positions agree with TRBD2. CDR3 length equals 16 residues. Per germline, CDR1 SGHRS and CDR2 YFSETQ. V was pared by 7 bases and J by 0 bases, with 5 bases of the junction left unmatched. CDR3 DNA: TGCGCCAGCTCACGACTAGCGGGAACGAACACCGGGGAGCTGTTTTTT. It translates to CASSRLAGTNTGELFF.

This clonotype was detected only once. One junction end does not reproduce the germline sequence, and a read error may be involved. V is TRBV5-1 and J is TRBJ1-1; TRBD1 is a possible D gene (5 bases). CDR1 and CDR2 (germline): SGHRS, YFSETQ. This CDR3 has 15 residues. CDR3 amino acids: CASRLARGINTEAFF. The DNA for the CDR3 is TGCGCCAGCCGCTTGGCCCGGGGGATTAACACTGAAGCTTTCTTT.

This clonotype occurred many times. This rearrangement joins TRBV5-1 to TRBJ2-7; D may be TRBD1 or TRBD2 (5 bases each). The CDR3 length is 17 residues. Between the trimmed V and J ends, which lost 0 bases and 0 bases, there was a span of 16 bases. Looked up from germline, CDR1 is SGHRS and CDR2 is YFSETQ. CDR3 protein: CASSLAGTPRGSYEQYF. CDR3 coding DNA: TGCGCCAGCAGCTTGGCCGGGACCCCGAGAGGCTCCTACGAGCAGTACTTC.

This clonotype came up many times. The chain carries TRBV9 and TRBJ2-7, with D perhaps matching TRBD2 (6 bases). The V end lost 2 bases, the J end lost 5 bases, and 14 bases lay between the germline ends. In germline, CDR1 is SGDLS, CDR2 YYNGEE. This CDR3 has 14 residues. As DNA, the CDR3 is TGTGCCAGCAGCGTCCGGGGGTTGGCGAACGAGCAGTACTTC. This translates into CASSVRGLANEQYF.

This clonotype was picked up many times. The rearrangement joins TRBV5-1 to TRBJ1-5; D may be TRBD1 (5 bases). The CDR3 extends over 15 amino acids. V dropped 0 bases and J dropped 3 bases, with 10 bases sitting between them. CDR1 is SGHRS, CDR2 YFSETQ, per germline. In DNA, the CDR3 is TGCGCCAGCAGCTTGGGGCAAGGGGTCAATCAGCCCCAGCATTTT. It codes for CASSLGQGVNQPQHF.